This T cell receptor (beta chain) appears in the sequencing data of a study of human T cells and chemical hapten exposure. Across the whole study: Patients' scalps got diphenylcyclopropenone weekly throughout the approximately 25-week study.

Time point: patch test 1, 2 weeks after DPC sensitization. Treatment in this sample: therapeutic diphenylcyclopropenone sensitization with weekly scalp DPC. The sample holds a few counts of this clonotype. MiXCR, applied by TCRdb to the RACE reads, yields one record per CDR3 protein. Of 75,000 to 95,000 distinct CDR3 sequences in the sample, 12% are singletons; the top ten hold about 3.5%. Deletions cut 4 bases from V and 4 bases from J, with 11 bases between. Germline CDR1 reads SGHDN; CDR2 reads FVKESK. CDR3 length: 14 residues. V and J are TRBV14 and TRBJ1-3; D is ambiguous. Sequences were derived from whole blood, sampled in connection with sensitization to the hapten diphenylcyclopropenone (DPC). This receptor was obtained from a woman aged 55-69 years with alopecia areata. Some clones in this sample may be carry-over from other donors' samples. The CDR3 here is CASSRLTLGNTIYF. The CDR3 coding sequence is TGTGCCAGCAGCCGCCTAACCCTGGGAAACACCATATATTTT.